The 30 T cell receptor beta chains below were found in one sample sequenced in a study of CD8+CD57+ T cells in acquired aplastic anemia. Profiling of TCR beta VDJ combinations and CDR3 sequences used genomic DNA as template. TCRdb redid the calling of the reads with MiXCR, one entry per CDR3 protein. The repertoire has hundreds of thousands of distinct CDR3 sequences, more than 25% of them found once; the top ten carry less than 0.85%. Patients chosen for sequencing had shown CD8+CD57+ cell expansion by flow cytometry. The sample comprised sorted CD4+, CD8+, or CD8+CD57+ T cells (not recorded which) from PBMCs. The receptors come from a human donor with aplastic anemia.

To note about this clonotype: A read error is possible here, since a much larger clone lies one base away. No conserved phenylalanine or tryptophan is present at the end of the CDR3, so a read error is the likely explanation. Here the CDR3 reads CASSMLIQETQYI. The CDR3 DNA is TGTGCCAGTAGTATGCTCATCCAAGAGACCCAGTACATC. The rearrangement links TRBV19 to TRBJ2-5; D is unclear. Per the germline V gene, CDR1 is LNHDA and CDR2 is SQIVND (reference sequence). The V end was cut by 3 bases, the J end by 1 base, with 6 bases between. The CDR3 contains 13 residues.

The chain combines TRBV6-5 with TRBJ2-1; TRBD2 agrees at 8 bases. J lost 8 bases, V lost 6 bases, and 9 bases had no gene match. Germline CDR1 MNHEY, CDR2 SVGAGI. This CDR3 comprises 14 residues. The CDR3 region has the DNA TGTGCCAGCAGATATAGCGGGGTCAACTATGAGCAGTTCTTC. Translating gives CASRYSGVNYEQFF.

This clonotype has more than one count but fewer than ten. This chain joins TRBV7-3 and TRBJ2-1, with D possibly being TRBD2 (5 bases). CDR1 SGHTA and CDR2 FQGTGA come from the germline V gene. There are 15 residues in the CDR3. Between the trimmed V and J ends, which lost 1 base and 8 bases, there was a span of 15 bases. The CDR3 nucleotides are TGTGCCAGCAGCTTAATGTTAGGGCGGGCAGATGAGCAGTTCTTC. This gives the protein CASSLMLGRADEQFF.

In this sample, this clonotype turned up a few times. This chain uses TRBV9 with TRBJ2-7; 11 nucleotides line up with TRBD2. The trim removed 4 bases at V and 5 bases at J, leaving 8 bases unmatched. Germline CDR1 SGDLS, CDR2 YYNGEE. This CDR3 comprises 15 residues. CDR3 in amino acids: CASSPRSGGGNEQYF. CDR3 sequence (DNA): TGTGCCAGCAGCCCACGTAGCGGGGGGGGGAACGAGCAGTACTTC.

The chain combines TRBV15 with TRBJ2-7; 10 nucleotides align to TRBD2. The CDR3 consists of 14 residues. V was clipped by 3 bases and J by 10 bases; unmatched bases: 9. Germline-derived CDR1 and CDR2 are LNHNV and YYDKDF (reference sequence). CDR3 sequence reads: CATSSSQREGSQYF. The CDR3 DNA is TGTGCCACCAGCAGCTCTCAGCGGGAGGGCTCCCAGTACTTC.

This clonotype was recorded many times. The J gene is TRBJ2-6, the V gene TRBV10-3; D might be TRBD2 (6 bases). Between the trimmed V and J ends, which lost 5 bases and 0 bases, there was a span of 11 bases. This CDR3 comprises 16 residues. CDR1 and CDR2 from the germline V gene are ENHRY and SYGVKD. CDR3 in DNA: TGTGCCATCAGTTCGGGACTTTCCTCTGGGGCCAACGTCCTGACTTTC. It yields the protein CAISSGLSSGANVLTF.

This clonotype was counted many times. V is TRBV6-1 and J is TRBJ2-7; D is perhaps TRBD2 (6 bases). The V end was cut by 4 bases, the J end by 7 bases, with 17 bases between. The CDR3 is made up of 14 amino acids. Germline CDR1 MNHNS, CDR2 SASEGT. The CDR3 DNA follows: TGTGCCAGCAGTGCGGGACTCTCACTGGGGGAGCAGTACTTC. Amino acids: CASSAGLSLGEQYF.

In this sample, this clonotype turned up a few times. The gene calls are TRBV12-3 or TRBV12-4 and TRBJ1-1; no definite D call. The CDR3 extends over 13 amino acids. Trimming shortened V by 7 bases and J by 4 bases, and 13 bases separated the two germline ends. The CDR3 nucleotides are TGTGCCAGCAAAAGGGTAGGCGTCACTGAAGCTTTCTTT. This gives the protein CASKRVGVTEAFF.

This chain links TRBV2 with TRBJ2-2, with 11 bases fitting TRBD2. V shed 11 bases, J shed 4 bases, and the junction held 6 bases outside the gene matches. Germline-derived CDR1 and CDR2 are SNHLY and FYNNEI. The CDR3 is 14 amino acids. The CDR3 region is CAAGLAASTGELFF. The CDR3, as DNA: TGTGCCGCGGGACTAGCGGCGAGCACCGGGGAGCTGTTTTTT.

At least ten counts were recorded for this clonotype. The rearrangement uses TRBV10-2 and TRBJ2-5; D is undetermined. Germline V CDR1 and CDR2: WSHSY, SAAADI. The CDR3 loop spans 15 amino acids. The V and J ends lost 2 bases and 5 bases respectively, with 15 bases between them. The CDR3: CASSEDSTGRETQYF. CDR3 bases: TGCGCCAGCAGTGAGGACTCGACTGGCCGGGAGACCCAGTACTTC.

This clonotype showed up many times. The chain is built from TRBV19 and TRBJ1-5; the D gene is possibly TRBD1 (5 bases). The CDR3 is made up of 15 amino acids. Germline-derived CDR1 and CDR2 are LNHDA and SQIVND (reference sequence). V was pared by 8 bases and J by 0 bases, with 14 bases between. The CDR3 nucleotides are TGTGCCAGTGACTCCGGGACGGATAGCAATCAGCCCCAGCATTTT. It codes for CASDSGTDSNQPQHF.

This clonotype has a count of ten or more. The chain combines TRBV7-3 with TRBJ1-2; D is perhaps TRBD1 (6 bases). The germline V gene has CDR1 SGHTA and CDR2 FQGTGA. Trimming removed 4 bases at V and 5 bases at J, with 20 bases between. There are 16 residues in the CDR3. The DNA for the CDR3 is TGTGCCAGCAGCTCCCCTTCTGAGCGGGGGCTGTATGGCTACACCTTC. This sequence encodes CASSSPSERGLYGYTF.

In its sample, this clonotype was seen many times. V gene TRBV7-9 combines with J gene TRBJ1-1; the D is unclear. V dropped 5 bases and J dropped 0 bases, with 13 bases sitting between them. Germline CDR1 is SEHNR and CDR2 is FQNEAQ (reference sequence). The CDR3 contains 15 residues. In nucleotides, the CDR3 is TGTGCCAGCAGCCGAAATAATAACATGAACACTGAAGCTTTCTTT. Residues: CASSRNNNMNTEAFF.

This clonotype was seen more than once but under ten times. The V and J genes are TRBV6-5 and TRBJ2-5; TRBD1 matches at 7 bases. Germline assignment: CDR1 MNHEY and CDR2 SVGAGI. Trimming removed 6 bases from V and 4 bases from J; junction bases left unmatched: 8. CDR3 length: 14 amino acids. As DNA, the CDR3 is TGTGCCAGCAGCAAGACAGGGTCAGGAGAGACCCAGTACTTC. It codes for CASSKTGSGETQYF.

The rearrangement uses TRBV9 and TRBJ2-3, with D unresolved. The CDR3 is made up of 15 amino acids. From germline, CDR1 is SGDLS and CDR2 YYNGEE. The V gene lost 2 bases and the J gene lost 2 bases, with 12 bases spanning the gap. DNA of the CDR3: TGTGCCAGCAGCGTGTCAGGTCTACCCACAGATACGCAGTATTTT. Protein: CASSVSGLPTDTQYF.

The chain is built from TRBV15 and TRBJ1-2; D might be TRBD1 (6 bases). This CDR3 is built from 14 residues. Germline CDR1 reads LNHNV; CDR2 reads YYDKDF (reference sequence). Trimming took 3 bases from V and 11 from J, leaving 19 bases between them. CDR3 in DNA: TGTGCCACCAGCAGGGGCGAGGGGGTATCCGCTTACACCTTC. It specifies CATSRGEGVSAYTF.

The DNA for the CDR3 is TGTGCCAGCAGTCTCGGGCGGGGGGCTGGGCAGTACTTC. Protein product: CASSLGRGAGQYF. The gene calls are TRBV12-3 or TRBV12-4 and TRBJ2-7, with 8 bases lining up with TRBD2. J lost 9 bases, V lost 5 bases, and 9 bases had no gene match. CDR3 size: 13 residues.

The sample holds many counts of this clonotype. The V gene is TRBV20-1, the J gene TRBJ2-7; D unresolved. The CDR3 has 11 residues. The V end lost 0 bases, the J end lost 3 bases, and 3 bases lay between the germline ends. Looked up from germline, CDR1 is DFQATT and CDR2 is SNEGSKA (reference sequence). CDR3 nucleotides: TGCAGTGCTAGAGAGGGCTACGAGCAGTACTTC. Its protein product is CSAREGYEQYF.

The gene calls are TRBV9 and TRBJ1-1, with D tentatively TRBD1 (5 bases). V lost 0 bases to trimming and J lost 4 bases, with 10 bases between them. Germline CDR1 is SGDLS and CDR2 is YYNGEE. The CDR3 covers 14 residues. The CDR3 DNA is TGTGCCAGCAGCGTAGGTGTCAGGGCCACTGAAGCTTTCTTT. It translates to CASSVGVRATEAFF.

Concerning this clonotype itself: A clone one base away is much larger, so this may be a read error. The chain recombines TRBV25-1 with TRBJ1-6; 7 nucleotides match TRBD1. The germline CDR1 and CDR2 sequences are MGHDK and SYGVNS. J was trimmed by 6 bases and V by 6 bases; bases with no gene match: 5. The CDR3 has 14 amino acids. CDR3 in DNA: TGTGCCAGCAGAGGGACAGAGTCTAATTCACCCCTCCACTTT. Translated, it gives CASRGTESNSPLHF.

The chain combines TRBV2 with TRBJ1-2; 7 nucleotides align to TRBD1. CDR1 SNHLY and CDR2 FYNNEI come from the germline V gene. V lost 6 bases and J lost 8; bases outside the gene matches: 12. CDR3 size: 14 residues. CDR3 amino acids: CASSQREGGGGYTF. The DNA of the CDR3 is TGTGCCAGCAGCCAAAGGGAAGGGGGCGGGGGCTACACCTTC.

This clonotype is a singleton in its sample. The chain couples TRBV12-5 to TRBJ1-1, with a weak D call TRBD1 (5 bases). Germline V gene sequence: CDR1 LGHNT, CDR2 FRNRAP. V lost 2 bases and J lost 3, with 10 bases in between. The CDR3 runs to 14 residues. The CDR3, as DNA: TGTGCTAGTGGTTTGACAGGTGGGTACACTGAAGCTTTCTTT. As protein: CASGLTGGYTEAFF. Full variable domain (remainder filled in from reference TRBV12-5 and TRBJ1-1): DARVTQTPRHKVTEMGQEVTMRCQPILGHNTVFWYRQTMMQGLELLAYFRNRAPLDDSGMPKDRFSAEMPDATLATLKIQPSEPRDSAVYFCASGLTGGYTEAFFGQGTRLTVV.

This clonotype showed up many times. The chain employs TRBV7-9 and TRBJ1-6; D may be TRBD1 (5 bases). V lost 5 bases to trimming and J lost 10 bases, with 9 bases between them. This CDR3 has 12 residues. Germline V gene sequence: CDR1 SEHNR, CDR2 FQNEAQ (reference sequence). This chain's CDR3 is CASSLGVSPLHF. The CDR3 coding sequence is TGTGCCAGCAGCCTGGGGGTGTCACCCCTCCACTTT.

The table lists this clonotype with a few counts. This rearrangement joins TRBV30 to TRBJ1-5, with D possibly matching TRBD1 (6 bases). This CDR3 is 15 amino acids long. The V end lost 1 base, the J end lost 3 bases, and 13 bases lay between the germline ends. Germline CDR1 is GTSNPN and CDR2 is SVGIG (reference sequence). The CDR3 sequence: CAWSAGRGNNQPQHF. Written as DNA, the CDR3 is TGTGCCTGGAGTGCGGGAAGGGGGAACAATCAGCCCCAGCATTTT.

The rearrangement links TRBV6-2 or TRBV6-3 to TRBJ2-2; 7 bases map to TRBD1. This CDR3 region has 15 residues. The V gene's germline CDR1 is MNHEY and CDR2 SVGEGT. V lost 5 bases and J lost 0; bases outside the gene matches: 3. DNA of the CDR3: TGTGCCAGCAGTAAAGGGACAGCGAACACCGGGGAGCTGTTTTTT. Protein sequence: CASSKGTANTGELFF.

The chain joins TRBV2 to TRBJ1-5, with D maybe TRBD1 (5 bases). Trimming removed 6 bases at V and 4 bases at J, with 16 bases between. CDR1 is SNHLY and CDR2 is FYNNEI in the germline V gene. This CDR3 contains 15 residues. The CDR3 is CASSDTGAENQPQHF. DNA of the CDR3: TGTGCCAGCAGCGATACCGGGGCAGAAAATCAGCCCCAGCATTTT.

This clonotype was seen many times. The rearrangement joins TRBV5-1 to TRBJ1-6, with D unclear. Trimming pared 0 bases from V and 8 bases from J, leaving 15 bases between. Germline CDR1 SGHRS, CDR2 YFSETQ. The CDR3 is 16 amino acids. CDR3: CASSLESGIGDSPLHF. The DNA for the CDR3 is TGCGCCAGCAGCTTGGAGTCAGGCATCGGGGATTCACCCCTCCACTTT.

The CDR3 sequence: CASSIYSGGAEAFF. DNA of the CDR3: TGTGCCAGTAGTATTTACAGCGGGGGGGCTGAAGCTTTCTTT. The rearrangement links TRBV19 to TRBJ1-1, with a tentative D call TRBD1 (5 bases). In germline, CDR1 is LNHDA, CDR2 SQIVND (reference sequence). Trimming shortened V by 3 bases and J by 6 bases, and 14 bases separated the two germline ends. This CDR3 contains 14 residues. Together with reference TRBV19 and TRBJ1-1, the CDR3 gives the full variable domain: DGGITQSPKYLFRKEGQNVTLSCEQNLNHDAMYWYRQDPGQGLRLIYYSQIVNDFQKGDIAEGYSVSREKKESFPLTVTSAQKNPTAFYLCASSIYSGGAEAFFGQGTRLTVV.

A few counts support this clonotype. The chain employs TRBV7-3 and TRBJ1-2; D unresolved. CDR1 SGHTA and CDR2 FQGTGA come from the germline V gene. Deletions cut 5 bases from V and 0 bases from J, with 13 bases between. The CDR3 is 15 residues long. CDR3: CASSRRRPPNYGYTF. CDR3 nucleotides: TGTGCCAGCAGCCGCCGCAGGCCACCTAACTATGGCTACACCTTC.

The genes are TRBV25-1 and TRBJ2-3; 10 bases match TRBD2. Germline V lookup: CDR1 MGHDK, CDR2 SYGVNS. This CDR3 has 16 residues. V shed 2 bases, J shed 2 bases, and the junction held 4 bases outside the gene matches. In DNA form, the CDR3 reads TGTGCCAGCAGTGAACGGCTAGCGGGGGACACAGATACGCAGTATTTT. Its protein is CASSERLAGDTDTQYF.